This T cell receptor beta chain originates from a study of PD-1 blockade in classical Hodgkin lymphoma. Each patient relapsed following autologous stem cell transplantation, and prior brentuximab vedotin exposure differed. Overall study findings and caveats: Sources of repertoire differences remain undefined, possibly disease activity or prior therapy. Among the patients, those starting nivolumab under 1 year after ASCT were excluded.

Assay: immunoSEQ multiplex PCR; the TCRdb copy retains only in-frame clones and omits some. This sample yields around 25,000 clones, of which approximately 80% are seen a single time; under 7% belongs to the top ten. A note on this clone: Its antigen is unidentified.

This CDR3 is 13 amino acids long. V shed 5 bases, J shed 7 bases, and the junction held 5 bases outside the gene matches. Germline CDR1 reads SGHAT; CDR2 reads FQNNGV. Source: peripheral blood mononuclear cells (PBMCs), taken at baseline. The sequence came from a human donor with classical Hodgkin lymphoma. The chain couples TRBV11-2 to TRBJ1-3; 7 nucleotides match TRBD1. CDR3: CASSQGRGNTIYF. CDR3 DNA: TGTGCCAGCAGCCAAGGCAGGGGGAACACCATATATTTT.